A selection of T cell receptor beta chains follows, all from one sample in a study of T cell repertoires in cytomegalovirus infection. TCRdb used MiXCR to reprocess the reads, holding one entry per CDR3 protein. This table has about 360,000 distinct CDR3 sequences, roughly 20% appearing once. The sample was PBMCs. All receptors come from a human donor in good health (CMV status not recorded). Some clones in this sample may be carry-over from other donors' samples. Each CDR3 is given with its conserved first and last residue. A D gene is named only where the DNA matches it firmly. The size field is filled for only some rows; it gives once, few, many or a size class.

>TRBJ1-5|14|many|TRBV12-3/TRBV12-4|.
CASSFNSVNQPQHF
TGTGCCAGCAGTTTCAATTCAGTAAATCAGCCCCAGCATTTT
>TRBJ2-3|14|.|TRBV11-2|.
CASSLWGRPDTQYF
TGTGCCAGCAGCTTGTGGGGCCGTCCAGATACGCAGTATTTT
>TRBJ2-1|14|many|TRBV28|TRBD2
CASSPRLAQNEQFF
TGTGCCAGCAGTCCTCGACTAGCACAAAATGAGCAGTTCTTC
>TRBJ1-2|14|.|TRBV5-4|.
CASSLALRTYGYTF
TGTGCCAGCAGCTTGGCCCTGAGAACATATGGCTACACCTTC
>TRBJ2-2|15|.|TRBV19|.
CASSTRRGGAGELFF
TGTGCCAGTAGTACCAGACGGGGTGGGGCCGGGGAGCTGTTTTTT
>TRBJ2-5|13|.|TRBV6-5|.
CASSYGGRETQYF
TGTGCCAGCAGTTACGGGGGGAGGGAGACCCAGTACTTC
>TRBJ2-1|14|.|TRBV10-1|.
CASSETVDMNEQFF
TGCGCCAGCAGTGAGACCGTAGACATGAATGAGCAGTTCTTC
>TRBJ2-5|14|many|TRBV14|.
CASSQDLGVRAQYF
TGTGCCAGCAGCCAAGATTTGGGGGTACGGGCCCAGTACTTC
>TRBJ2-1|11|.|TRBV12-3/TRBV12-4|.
CASSLGGGQFF
TGTGCCAGCAGTTTAGGAGGTGGGCAGTTCTTC
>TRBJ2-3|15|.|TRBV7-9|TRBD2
CASSFFGGGGDTQYF
TGTGCCAGCAGCTTCTTCGGAGGCGGGGGAGATACGCAGTATTTT
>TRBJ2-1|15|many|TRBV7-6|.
CASSLAAAGYNEQFF
TGTGCCAGCAGCTTAGCAGCGGCGGGGTACAATGAGCAGTTCTTC
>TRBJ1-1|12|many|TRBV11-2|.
CASSFIRSEAFF
TGTGCCAGCAGCTTTATAAGGAGTGAAGCTTTCTTT
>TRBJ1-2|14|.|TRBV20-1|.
CSAFSGPGNYGYTF
TGCAGTGCGTTTTCAGGTCCAGGGAACTATGGCTACACCTTC
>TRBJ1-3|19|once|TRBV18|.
CASSPTLGQVQNSGNTIYF
TGTGCCAGCTCACCGACCCTGGGGCAGGTTCAAAACTCTGGAAACACCATATATTTT
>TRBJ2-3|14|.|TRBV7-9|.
CASSPPKSWDTQYF
TGTGCCAGCAGCCCACCCAAGAGTTGGGATACGCAGTATTTT
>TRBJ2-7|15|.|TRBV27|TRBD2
CASSWGGPSAYEQYF
TGTGCCAGCAGTTGGGGAGGGCCCTCCGCCTACGAGCAGTACTTC
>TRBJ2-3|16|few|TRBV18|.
CASSPTGGTSTDTQYF
TGTGCCAGCTCACCAACTGGCGGGACTAGCACAGATACGCAGTATTTT
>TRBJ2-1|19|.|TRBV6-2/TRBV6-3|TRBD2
CASRRRAGEGSGSYNEQFF
TGTGCCAGCCGCCGGAGGGCGGGAGAGGGCTCCGGGTCCTACAATGAGCAGTTCTTC
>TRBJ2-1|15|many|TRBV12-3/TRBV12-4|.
CASSFQRAGNNEQFF
TGTGCCAGCAGTTTCCAACGCGCGGGTAACAATGAGCAGTTCTTC
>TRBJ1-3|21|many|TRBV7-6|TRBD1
CASSLAAVRVATGDSGNTIYF
TGTGCCAGCAGCTTAGCGGCGGTAAGGGTGGCGACAGGGGACTCTGGAAACACCATATATTTT
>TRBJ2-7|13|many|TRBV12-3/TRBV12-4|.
CASSPSNPYEQYF
TGTGCCAGCAGCCCTTCTAATCCCTACGAGCAGTACTTC
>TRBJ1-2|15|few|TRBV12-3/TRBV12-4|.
CASSAGGGLRYGYTF
TGTGCCAGCTCTGCCGGGGGGGGGCTTAGGTATGGCTACACCTTC